The 23 T cell receptor beta chains reported below all come from one sample, sequenced in a study of blood T cell repertoires in COVID-19. TCRdb keeps only in-frame clones here, not all; method: immunoSEQ multiplex PCR. The table lists about 230,000 clones, approximately 84% of them singletons. Specimen: peripheral blood. These receptors all come from a middle-aged man with acute or convalescent COVID-19.

The chain couples TRBV11-2 to TRBJ1-1; D is unclear. Germline V gene data show CDR1 as SGHAT and CDR2 as FQNNGV. The V end was cut by 3 bases, the J end by 6 bases, with 5 bases between. The CDR3 runs 11 residues. CDR3 residues: CASSFQAEAFF. CDR3 bases: TGTGCCAGCAGCTTCCAGGCTGAAGCTTTCTTT.

This chain links TRBV6-5 with TRBJ1-6; D ambiguous. There are 13 residues in the CDR3. Germline lookup yields CDR1 MNHEY and CDR2 SVGAGI. V was trimmed by 2 bases and J by 14 bases, leaving 13 bases between them. DNA for the CDR3: TGTGCCAGCAGTTACGGTGAGGACTTCACCCTCCACTTT. It yields the protein CASSYGEDFTLHF.

The V gene is TRBV6-5, the J gene TRBJ2-1; TRBD2 agrees at 7 bases. Trimming removed 6 bases from V and 5 bases from J; junction bases left unmatched: 10. Germline V gene sequence: CDR1 MNHEY, CDR2 SVGAGI. The CDR3 has 15 amino acids. CDR3 DNA: TGTGCCAGCAGAAAAGTCGCGGGGGATAACAATGAGCAGTTCTTC. It translates to CASRKVAGDNNEQFF.

The chain joins TRBV6-6 to TRBJ1-1; D might be TRBD1 (6 bases). The CDR3 extends over 13 amino acids. Per the germline V gene, CDR1 is MNHNY and CDR2 is SVGAGI (reference sequence). With 2 bases removed from V and 4 bases from J, the gap between germline ends came to 8 bases. The CDR3 nucleotides read TGTGCCAGCAGTTACGGACAGAGCACTGAAGCTTTCTTT. It yields the protein CASSYGQSTEAFF.

The rearrangement uses TRBV9 and TRBJ2-7, with 10 bases aligning to TRBD2. This CDR3 spans 16 amino acids. Germline-derived CDR1 and CDR2 are SGDLS and YYNGEE. V lost 4 bases and J lost 4; bases outside the gene matches: 11. CDR3: CASSPEGTSGEYEQYF. CDR3 coding DNA: TGTGCCAGCAGCCCTGAAGGAACTAGCGGGGAGTACGAGCAGTACTTC.

This clone has just a few counts. The chain employs TRBV12-2 and TRBJ2-7; the table's D call, TRBD1, has no DNA check behind it. TRBV12-2 is tagged as a pseudogene. The CDR3 covers 11 residues. In nucleotides, the CDR3 is TGTGCAAGTCGGAACAGCTACGAGCAGTACTTC. Translating gives CASRNSYEQYF.

The rearrangement joins TRBV28 to TRBJ1-2, with TRBD1 identical over 8 bases. This CDR3 has 16 residues. With 1 base clipped from V and 5 bases from J, the junction kept 9 bases outside the gene matches. Germline CDR1 and CDR2: MDHEN and SYDVKM. This CDR3 is CASSLSRDRLFYGYTF. The CDR3 nucleotides are TGTGCCAGCAGTTTATCCCGGGACAGGTTGTTTTATGGCTACACCTTC.

The gene calls are TRBV6-2 or TRBV6-3 and TRBJ1-1; D uncertain. V lost 6 bases, J lost 1 base, and 12 bases lay in between. The germline V gene encodes CDR1 MNHEY and CDR2 SVGEGT. The CDR3 is 14 amino acids. CDR3 nucleotide sequence: TGTGCCAGCAGCAACGGACTCAAGAACACTGAAGCTTTCTTT. Translating it yields CASSNGLKNTEAFF.

V is TRBV18 and J is TRBJ1-1; D is ambiguous. Germline V lookup: CDR1 KGHSH, CDR2 LQKENI. The CDR3 consists of 12 residues. Trimming pared 3 bases from V and 5 bases from J, leaving 7 bases between. The CDR3 region is CASSPSGTEAFF. The CDR3 region has the DNA TGTGCCAGCTCACCTAGCGGTACTGAAGCTTTCTTT.

The chain is built from TRBV5-4 and TRBJ2-2, with D unclear. Trimming removed 1 base at V and 0 bases at J, with 7 bases between. The CDR3 covers 15 residues. CDR1 SGHNT and CDR2 YYREEE come from the germline V gene (reference sequence). CDR3 nucleotides: TGTGCCAGCAGCTTGTGGCCAGCGAACACCGGGGAGCTGTTTTTT. Its protein product is CASSLWPANTGELFF.

This sequence joins TRBV10-2 and TRBJ1-1, with no clear D. Germline assignment: CDR1 WSHSY and CDR2 SAAADI. CDR3 length: 12 amino acids. Trimming cost V 4 bases and J 10 bases, with 13 bases left between them. CDR3 loop: CASSGNGPGAFF. The CDR3 coding sequence is TGCGCCAGCAGTGGGAACGGTCCGGGAGCTTTCTTT.

This chain connects TRBV5-4 to TRBJ2-3, with TRBD1 matching 7 bases. V lost 4 bases, J lost 1 base, and 6 bases stayed unmatched. Germline-derived CDR1 and CDR2 are SGHNT and YYREEE (reference sequence). The CDR3 spans 15 residues. This chain's CDR3 is CASSQGGLGTDTQYF. The CDR3 DNA sequence: TGTGCCAGCAGCCAAGGGGGCCTCGGCACAGATACGCAGTATTTT.

The V gene is TRBV7-9, the J gene TRBJ2-4; TRBD1 is a possible D gene (6 bases). CDR3 length equals 15 residues. Trimming pared 11 bases from V and 7 bases from J, leaving 24 bases between. CDR1 is SEHNR, CDR2 FQNEAQ, per germline (reference sequence). CDR3 in amino acids: CAGGRDLPKGNIQYF. CDR3 in DNA: TGTGCCGGGGGCCGAGACCTTCCTAAGGGGAACATTCAGTACTTC.

The V call is TRBV19, the J call TRBJ1-4; possible D gene TRBD1, 5 bases. The germline V gene has CDR1 LNHDA and CDR2 SQIVND (reference sequence). The CDR3 loop spans 15 amino acids. With 1 base removed from V and 8 bases from J, the gap between germline ends came to 14 bases. The CDR3 coding sequence is TGTGCCAGTAGTATAGGGGGCCAGGGCGGCGAAAAACTGTTTTTT. It yields the protein CASSIGGQGGEKLFF.

The rearrangement joins TRBV5-4 to TRBJ2-5, with 7 bases matching TRBD1. V gave up 0 bases and J gave up 3 bases; unmatched junction bases: 2. This CDR3 is 14 amino acids long. CDR1 is SGHNT and CDR2 is YYREEE in the germline V gene (reference sequence). CDR3 sequence (DNA): TGTGCCAGCAGCTTGGGACAGGGAGAAGAGACCCAGTACTTC. As protein: CASSLGQGEETQYF.

This sequence joins TRBV20-1 and TRBJ1-4; D not resolved. V lost 5 bases and J 4 bases, leaving 5 bases between the germline ends. The germline V gene encodes CDR1 DFQATT and CDR2 SNEGSKA (reference sequence). The CDR3 is made up of 11 amino acids. The CDR3: CSAQDNEKLFF. The CDR3 DNA sequence: TGCAGTGCTCAGGATAATGAAAAACTGTTTTTT.

The rearrangement uses TRBV9 and TRBJ2-1; D uncertain. Germline V gene lookup returns CDR1 SGDLS and CDR2 YYNGEE. CDR3 length: 12 residues. The V end lost 4 bases, the J end lost 6 bases, and 8 bases lay between the germline ends. The CDR3 DNA reads as TGTGCCAGCAGCCCTCAGCGCAATGAGCAGTTCTTC. It translates to CASSPQRNEQFF.

This clone was seen only a few times. This rearrangement joins TRBV11-3 to TRBJ1-1; D perhaps matches TRBD1 (6 bases). Germline values: CDR1 SGHNT, CDR2 YENEEA. The CDR3 is 14 residues long. Trimming took 5 bases from V and 1 from J, leaving 11 bases between them. This chain's CDR3 is CASSPGQQNTEAFF. For the CDR3, the DNA is TGTGCCAGCAGCCCGGGACAACAGAACACTGAAGCTTTCTTT.

This chain uses TRBV5-1 with TRBJ1-4; TRBD1 aligns across 8 bases. This CDR3 is 15 amino acids long. CDR1 is SGHRS, CDR2 YFSETQ, per germline. V lost 0 bases, J lost 7 bases, and 5 bases stayed unmatched. CDR3 protein: CASSLAPGGSEKLFF. The CDR3 DNA reads as TGCGCCAGCAGCTTGGCCCCAGGGGGCAGTGAAAAACTGTTTTTT.

CDR3 sequence (DNA): TGTGCCAGCTCACTAACAAACAGGGGGCTGGCTGAAGCTTTCTTT. It yields the protein CASSLTNRGLAEAFF. The rearrangement uses TRBV18 and TRBJ1-1; 9 positions agree with TRBD1. Germline CDR1 and CDR2: KGHSH and LQKENI. The CDR3 runs to 15 residues. The V and J ends lost 4 bases and 6 bases, in that order; junction bases with no gene match: 9.

The chain is built from TRBV28 and TRBJ2-1; no firm D call. Looked up from germline, CDR1 is MDHEN and CDR2 is SYDVKM. Trimming removed 7 bases from V and 4 bases from J, with 8 bases in between. The CDR3 length is 12 residues. The CDR3 is CASTPSYNEQFF. The CDR3 DNA reads as TGTGCCAGCACCCCTTCTTACAATGAGCAGTTCTTC.

The chain employs TRBV19 and TRBJ1-5; 7 positions agree with TRBD1. J lost 1 base, V lost 6 bases, and 6 bases had no gene match. The CDR3 totals 15 residues. Germline V gene sequence: CDR1 LNHDA, CDR2 SQIVND (reference sequence). CDR3 protein: CASRSTGPSNQPQHF. The CDR3 DNA is TGTGCCAGTAGGTCGACAGGGCCCAGCAATCAGCCCCAGCATTTT.

This clone was seen more than once but under ten times. This chain joins TRBV29-1 and TRBJ1-2; 7 bases line up with TRBD1. The CDR3 contains 13 residues. Per the germline V gene, CDR1 is SQVTM and CDR2 is ANQGSEA. Germline trimming cut 6 bases from V and 5 bases from J; bases unmatched to any gene: 9. The CDR3 DNA follows: TGCAGCGTAGTGGGGGACAGCCGGTATGGCTACACCTTC. This gives the protein CSVVGDSRYGYTF. Based on the CDR3 plus reference TRBV29-1 and TRBJ1-2, the full variable domain is SAVISQKPSRDICQRGTSLTIQCQVDSQVTMMFWYRQQPGQSLTLIATANQGSEATYESGFVIDKFPISRPNLTFSTLTVSNMSPEDSSIYLCSVVGDSRYGYTFGSGTRLTVV.